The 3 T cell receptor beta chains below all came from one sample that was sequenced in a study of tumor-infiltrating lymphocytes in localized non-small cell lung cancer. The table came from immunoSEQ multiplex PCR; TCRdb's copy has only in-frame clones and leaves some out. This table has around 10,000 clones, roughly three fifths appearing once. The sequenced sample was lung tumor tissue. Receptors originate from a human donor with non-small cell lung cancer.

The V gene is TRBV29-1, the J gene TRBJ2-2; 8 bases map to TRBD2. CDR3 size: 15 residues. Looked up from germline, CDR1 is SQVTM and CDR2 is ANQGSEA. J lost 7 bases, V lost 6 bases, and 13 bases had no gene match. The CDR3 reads CSVGPAGVFNGELFF. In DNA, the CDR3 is TGCAGCGTCGGGCCAGCGGGAGTATTTAACGGGGAGCTGTTTTTT.

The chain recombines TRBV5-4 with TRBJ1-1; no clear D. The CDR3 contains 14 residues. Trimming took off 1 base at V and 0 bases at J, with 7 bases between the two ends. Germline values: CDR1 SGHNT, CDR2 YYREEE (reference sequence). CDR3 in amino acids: CASSLQRMNTEAFF. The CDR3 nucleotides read TGTGCCAGCAGCTTGCAGAGGATGAACACTGAAGCTTTCTTT.

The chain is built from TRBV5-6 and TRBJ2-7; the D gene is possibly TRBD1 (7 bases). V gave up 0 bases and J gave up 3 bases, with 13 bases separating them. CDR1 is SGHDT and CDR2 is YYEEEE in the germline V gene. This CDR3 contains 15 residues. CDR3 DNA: TGTGCCAGCAGCTTGGAGGAGGGGGCGGGCTACGAGCAGTACTTC. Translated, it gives CASSLEEGAGYEQYF.